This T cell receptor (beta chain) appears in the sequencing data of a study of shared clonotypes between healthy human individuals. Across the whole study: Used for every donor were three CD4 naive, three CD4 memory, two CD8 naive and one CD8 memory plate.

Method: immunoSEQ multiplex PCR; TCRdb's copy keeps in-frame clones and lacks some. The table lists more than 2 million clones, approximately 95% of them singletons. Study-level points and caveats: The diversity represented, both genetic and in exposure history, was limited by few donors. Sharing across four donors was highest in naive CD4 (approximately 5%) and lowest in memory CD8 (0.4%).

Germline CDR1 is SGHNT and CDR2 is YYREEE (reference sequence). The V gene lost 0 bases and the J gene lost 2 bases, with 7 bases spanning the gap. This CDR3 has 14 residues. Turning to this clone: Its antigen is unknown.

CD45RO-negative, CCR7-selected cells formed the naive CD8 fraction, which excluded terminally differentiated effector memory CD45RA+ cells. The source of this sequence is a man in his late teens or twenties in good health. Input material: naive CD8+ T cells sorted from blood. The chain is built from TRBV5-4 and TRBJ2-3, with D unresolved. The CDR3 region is CASSLGLDTDTQYF. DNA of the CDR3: TGTGCCAGCAGCTTGGGGCTAGACACAGATACGCAGTATTTT.